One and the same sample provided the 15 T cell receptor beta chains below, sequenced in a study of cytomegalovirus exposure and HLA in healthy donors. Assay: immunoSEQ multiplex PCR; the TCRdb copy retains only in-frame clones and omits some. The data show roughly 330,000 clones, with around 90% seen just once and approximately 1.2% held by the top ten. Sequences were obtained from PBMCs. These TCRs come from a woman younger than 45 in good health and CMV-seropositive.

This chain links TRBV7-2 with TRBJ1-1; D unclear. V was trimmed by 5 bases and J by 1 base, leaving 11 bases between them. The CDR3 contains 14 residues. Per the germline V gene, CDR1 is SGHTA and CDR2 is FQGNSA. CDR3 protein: CASSRWDTNTEAFF. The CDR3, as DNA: TGTGCCAGCAGCCGATGGGATACGAACACTGAAGCTTTCTTT.

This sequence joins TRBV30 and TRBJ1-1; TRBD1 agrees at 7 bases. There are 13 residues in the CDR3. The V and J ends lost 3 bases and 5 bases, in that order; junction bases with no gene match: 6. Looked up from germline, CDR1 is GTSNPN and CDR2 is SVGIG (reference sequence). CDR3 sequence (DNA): TGTGCCTGGAGCACCAGGGGGGGGACTGAAGCTTTCTTT. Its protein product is CAWSTRGGTEAFF.

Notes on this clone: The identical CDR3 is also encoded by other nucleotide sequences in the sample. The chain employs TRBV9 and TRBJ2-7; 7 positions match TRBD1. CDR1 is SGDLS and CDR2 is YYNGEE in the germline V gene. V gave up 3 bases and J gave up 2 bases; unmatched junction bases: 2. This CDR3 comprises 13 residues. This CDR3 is CASSGQGAYEQYF. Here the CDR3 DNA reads TGTGCCAGCAGCGGACAGGGAGCCTACGAGCAGTACTTC.

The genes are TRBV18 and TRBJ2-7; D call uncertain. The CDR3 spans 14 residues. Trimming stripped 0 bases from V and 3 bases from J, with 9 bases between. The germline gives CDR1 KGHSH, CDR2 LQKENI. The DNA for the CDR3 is TGTGCCAGCTCACCACCGGGGTGGGGCTACGAGCAGTACTTC. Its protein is CASSPPGWGYEQYF.

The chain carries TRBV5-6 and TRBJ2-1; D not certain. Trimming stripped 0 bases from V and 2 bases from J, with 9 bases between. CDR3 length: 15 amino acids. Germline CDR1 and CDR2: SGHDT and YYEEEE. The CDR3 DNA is TGTGCCAGCAGCTTGGGACGTTCCCCCTACAATGAGCAGTTCTTC. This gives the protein CASSLGRSPYNEQFF.

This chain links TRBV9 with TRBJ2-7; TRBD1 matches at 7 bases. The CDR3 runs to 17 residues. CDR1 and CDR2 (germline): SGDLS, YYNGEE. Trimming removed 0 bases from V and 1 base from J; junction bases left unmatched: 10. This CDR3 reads CASSVAAETGMSYEQYF. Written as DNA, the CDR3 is TGTGCCAGCAGCGTAGCGGCCGAGACAGGGATGTCCTACGAGCAGTACTTC.

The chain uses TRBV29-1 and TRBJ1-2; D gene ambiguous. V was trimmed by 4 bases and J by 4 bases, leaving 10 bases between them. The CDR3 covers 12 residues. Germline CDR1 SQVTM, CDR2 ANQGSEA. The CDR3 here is CSVADNSYGYTF. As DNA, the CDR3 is TGCAGCGTTGCTGACAACTCCTATGGCTACACCTTC.

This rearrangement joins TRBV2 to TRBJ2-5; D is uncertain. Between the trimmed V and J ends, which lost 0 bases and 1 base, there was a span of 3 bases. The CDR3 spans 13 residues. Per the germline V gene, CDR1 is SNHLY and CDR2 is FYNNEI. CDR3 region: CASSEAAQETQYF. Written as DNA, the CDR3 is TGTGCCAGCAGTGAAGCGGCCCAAGAGACCCAGTACTTC.

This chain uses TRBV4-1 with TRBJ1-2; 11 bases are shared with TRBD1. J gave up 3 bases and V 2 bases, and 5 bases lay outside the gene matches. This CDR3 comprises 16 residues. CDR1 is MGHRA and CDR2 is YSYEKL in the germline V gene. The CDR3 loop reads CASSQIGTGGHYGYTF. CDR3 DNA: TGCGCCAGCAGCCAAATCGGGACAGGGGGGCACTATGGCTACACCTTC.

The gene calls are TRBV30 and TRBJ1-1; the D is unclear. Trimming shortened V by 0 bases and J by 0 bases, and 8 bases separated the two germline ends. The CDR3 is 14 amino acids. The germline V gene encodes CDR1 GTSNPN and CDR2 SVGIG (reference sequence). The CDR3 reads CAWSVASMNTEAFF. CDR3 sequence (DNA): TGTGCCTGGAGTGTAGCCAGCATGAACACTGAAGCTTTCTTT.

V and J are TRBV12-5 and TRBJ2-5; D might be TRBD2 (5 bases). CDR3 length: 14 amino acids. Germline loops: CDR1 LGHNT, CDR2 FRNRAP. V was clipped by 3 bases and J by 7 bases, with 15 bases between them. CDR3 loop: CASGFPDLEGTQYF. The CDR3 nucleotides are TGTGCTAGTGGTTTCCCGGACCTCGAGGGGACCCAGTACTTC.

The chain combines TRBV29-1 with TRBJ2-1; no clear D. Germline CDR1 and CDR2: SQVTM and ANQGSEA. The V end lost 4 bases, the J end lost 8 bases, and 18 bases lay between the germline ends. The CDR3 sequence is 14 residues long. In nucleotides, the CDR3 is TGCAGCGTTGCCCGCATAGGGATAGCCTATGAGCAGTTCTTC. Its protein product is CSVARIGIAYEQFF.

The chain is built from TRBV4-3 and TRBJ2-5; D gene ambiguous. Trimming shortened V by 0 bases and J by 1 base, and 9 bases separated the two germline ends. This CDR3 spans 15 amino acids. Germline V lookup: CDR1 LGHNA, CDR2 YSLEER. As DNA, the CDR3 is TGCGCCAGCAGCCAAGAATTAAACATCCAAGAGACCCAGTACTTC. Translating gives CASSQELNIQETQYF.

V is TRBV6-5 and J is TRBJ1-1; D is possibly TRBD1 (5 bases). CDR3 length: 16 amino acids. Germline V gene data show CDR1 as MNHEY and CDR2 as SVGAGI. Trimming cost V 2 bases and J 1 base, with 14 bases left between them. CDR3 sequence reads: CASSYRGAGTNTEAFF. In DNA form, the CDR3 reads TGTGCCAGCAGTTACCGGGGCGCAGGCACGAACACTGAAGCTTTCTTT.

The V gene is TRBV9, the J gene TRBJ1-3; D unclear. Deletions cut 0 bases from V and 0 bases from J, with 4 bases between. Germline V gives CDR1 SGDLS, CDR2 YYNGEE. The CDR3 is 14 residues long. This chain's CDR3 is CASSVGHSGNTIYF. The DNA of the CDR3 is TGTGCCAGCAGCGTAGGACACTCTGGAAACACCATATATTTT.